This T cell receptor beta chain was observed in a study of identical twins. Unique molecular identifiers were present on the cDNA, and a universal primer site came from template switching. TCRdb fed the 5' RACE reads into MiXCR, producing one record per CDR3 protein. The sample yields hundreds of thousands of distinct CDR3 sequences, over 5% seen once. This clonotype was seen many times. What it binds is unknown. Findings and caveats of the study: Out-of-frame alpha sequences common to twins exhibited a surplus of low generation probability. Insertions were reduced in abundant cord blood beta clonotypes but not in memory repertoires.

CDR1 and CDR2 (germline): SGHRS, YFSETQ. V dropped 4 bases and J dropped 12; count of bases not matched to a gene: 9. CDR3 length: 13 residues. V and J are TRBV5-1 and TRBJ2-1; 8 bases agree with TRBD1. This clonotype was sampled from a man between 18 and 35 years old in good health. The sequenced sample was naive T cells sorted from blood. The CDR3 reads CASSQAGGPGQFF. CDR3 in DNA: TGCGCCAGCAGCCAAGCAGGGGGCCCCGGGCAGTTCTTC.